This T cell receptor beta chain came from a study of shared clonotypes between healthy human individuals. Germline V gene lookup returns CDR1 SGHTA and CDR2 FQGTGA. With 1 base removed from V and 3 bases from J, the gap between germline ends came to 9 bases. The CDR3 runs 15 residues. The test was conducted at deep level. Profiling relied on immunoSEQ multiplex PCR, and the TCRdb table lists in-frame clones only, not all of them. The sample consists of more than 400,000 clones, approximately 78% of them appearing once. In the case of this clone: Within the sample, other DNA sequences also encode this same CDR3.

This TCR was recovered from a woman in her thirties or forties in good health. Some clones in this sample may be carry-over from other donors' samples. The chain combines TRBV7-3 with TRBJ2-2; maybe TRBD1 (5 bases). The sample was PBMCs. The CDR3 loop reads CASSLNRLDTGELFF. The CDR3 DNA follows: TGTGCCAGCAGCTTAAACAGGCTGGACACCGGGGAGCTGTTTTTT.